This T cell receptor beta chain was sequenced during a study of T cell responses to AZD1222 COVID-19 vaccine. CDR3 size: 14 residues. Germline loops: CDR1 MDHEN, CDR2 SYDVKM. V shed 5 bases and J 0 bases; nucleotides not matched to a gene: 1. The assay was immunoSEQ multiplex PCR, and TCRdb's table has in-frame clones only and misses some. The data show approximately 150,000 clones, with approximately 90% seen just once and approximately 1.3% held by the top ten. The sequences come from peripheral blood, collected 28 days after the second AZD1222 dose. The chain combines TRBV28 with TRBJ2-1; TRBD1 matches 7 bases. The source of this sequence is an adult who received the AZD1222 COVID-19 vaccine. For the CDR3, the DNA is TGTGCCAGCAGTGGGACAGTCTCCTACAATGAGCAGTTCTTC. Residues: CASSGTVSYNEQFF. The full variable domain, its missing parts supplied by reference TRBV28 and TRBJ2-1, is DVKVTQSSRYLVKRTGEKVFLECVQDMDHENMFWYRQDPGLGLRLIYFSYDVKMKEKGDIPEGYSVSREKKERFSLILESASTNQTSMYLCASSGTVSYNEQFFGPGTRLTVL.